These 8 T cell receptor beta chains were all obtained from the same sample, sequenced in a study of neurological immune-mediated disorders. Time point defined: technical triplicate 1. MiXCR, applied by TCRdb to the 5' RACE reads, yields one record per CDR3 protein. Among some 38,000 distinct CDR3 sequences listed, around 10% were seen once. The sample consisted of PBMCs. The receptor set was obtained from a man in his fifties or sixties with HTLV-1-associated myelopathy (HAM/TSP).

This clonotype was counted many times. This rearrangement joins TRBV12-3 or TRBV12-4 to TRBJ2-7; D not resolved. Trimming removed 1 base from V and 2 bases from J, with 12 bases in between. The CDR3 extends over 15 amino acids. The CDR3 reads CASSLEGKEPYEQYF. The CDR3 DNA reads as TGTGCCAGCAGTTTAGAAGGGAAAGAGCCCTACGAGCAGTACTTC.

This clonotype has a count of ten or more. The rearrangement uses TRBV5-1 and TRBJ2-1; 7 positions agree with TRBD1. V lost 0 bases, J lost 7 bases, and 4 bases stayed unmatched. The CDR3 runs 14 residues. The V gene's germline CDR1 is SGHRS and CDR2 YFSETQ. The DNA of the CDR3 is TGCGCCAGCAGCTTGGCGACAGGGCGAAATGAGCAGTTCTTC. It yields the protein CASSLATGRNEQFF.

This clonotype was seen repeatedly, ten times or more. The J gene is TRBJ2-1, the V gene TRBV20-1; 8 positions agree with TRBD2. CDR1 is DFQATT, CDR2 SNEGSKA, per germline (reference sequence). This CDR3 comprises 17 residues. Trimming took 3 bases from V and 0 from J; bases not matched to a gene: 10. In DNA, the CDR3 is TGCAGTGCTAGTAATTACTCGGGACTAGTCTCCTACAATGAGCAGTTCTTC. It is translated as CSASNYSGLVSYNEQFF.

This clonotype appeared a few times. The gene calls are TRBV29-1 and TRBJ2-1; 8 bases align to TRBD1. Germline CDR1 is SQVTM and CDR2 is ANQGSEA. This CDR3 spans 15 amino acids. J lost 0 bases, V lost 6 bases, and 7 bases had no gene match. CDR3 sequence reads: CSVPTGGRSYNEQFF. CDR3 in DNA: TGCAGCGTCCCAACAGGGGGGCGCTCCTACAATGAGCAGTTCTTC.

This clonotype showed up many times. The chain recombines TRBV7-9 with TRBJ2-7; D is uncertain. The CDR3 has 16 residues. The V gene lost 2 bases and the J gene lost 8 bases, with 22 bases spanning the gap. The germline V gene has CDR1 SEHNR and CDR2 FQNEAQ (reference sequence). The CDR3 nucleotides are TGTGCCAGCAGCTTATCCCGGGCAGCTTCTCAACCCAAGCAGTACTTC. This translates into CASSLSRAASQPKQYF.

V usage is TRBV6-5 and J usage is TRBJ2-3; tentative D call: TRBD1 (5 bases). Between the trimmed V and J ends, which lost 8 bases and 5 bases, there was a span of 17 bases. From germline, CDR1 is MNHEY and CDR2 SVGAGI. This CDR3 is built from 14 residues. DNA for the CDR3: TGTGCCAGCCAGGGCCGCAAGAAGCTAGATACGCAGTATTTT. Translating it yields CASQGRKKLDTQYF.

In the case of this clonotype: Given the absence of the conserved phenylalanine or tryptophan at the CDR3 end, a read error is likely. The chain employs TRBV6-5 and TRBJ2-7, with TRBD1 matching over 7 bases. The CDR3 totals 14 residues. The germline CDR1 and CDR2 sequences are MNHEY and SVGAGI. The CDR3 protein is CAISLQGVAYEQYS. The CDR3 nucleotides are TGTGCCATCAGTCTCCAGGGGGTGGCCTACGAGCAGTACTCC.

CDR3 loop: CAIRDRDRGPNEQFF. Written as DNA, the CDR3 is TGTGCCATCAGGGACCGGGACAGGGGCCCCAATGAGCAGTTCTTC. The chain recombines TRBV10-3 with TRBJ2-1, with 10 nucleotides matching TRBD1. CDR3 size: 15 residues. V lost 6 bases to trimming and J lost 6 bases; unmatched junction nucleotides: 8. Germline V gives CDR1 ENHRY, CDR2 SYGVKD.